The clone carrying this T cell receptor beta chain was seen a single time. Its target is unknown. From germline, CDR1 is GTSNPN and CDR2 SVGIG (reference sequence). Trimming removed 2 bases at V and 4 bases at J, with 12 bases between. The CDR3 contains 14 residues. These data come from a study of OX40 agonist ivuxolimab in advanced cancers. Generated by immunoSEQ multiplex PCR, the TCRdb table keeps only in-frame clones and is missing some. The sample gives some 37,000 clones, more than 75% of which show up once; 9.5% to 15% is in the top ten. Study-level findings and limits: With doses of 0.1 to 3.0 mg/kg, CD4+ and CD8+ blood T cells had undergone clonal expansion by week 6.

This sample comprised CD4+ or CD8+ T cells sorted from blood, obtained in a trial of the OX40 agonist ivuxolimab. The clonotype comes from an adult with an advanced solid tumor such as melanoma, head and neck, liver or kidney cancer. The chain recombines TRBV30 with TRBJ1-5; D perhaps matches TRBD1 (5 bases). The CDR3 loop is CAWSPLQGNQPQHF. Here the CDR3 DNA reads TGTGCCTGGAGTCCACTCCAGGGAAATCAGCCCCAGCATTTT.